This T cell receptor beta chain was identified during a study of blood T cell repertoires in COVID-19. For the study at large: Sources were T cells, B-cell-depleted T cells, or PBMCs; the material itself was cDNA or gDNA.

A single count supports this clone. The V end lost 3 bases, the J end lost 2 bases, and 17 bases lay between the germline ends. The CDR3 sequence is 16 residues long. Germline CDR1 SGHVS, CDR2 FNYEAQ. Sequencing used immunoSEQ multiplex PCR; TCRdb keeps in-frame clones, though not all of them. The sample lists about 400,000 clones; 70% to 90% were seen once. The chain links TRBV7-6 to TRBJ2-7, with a tentative D call TRBD2 (5 bases). This TCR derives from a woman aged 18-29 years with acute COVID-19. The sequencing input was PBMCs or T cells enriched from blood (not recorded which). In DNA form, the CDR3 reads TGTGCCAGCAGCTTTTCAAGACCGGGATACACCTACGAGCAGTACTTC. Translation: CASSFSRPGYTYEQYF.